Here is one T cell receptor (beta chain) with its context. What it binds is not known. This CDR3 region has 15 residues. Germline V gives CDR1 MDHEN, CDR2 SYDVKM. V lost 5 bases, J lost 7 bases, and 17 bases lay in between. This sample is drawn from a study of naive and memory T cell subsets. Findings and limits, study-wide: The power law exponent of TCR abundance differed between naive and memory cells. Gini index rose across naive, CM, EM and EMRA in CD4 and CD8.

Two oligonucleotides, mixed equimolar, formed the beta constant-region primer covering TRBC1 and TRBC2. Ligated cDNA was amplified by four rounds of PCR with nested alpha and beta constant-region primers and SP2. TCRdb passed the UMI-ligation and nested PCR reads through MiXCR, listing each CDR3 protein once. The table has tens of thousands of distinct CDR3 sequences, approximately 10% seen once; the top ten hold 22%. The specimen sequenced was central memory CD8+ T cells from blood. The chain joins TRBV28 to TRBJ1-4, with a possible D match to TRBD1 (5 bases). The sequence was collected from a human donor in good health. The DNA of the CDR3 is TGTGCCAGCAGTCCCCATGGCAGGGCGCGTGAAAAACTGTTTTTT. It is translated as CASSPHGRAREKLFF. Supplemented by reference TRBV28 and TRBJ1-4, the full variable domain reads DVKVTQSSRYLVKRTGEKVFLECVQDMDHENMFWYRQDPGLGLRLIYFSYDVKMKEKGDIPEGYSVSREKKERFSLILESASTNQTSMYLCASSPHGRAREKLFFGSGTQLSVL.